This T cell receptor beta chain was recovered during a study of identical twins. Whole-study findings and limits: Invariant populations such as MAIT and iNKT cells could partly muddle zero-insertion analyses. Abundant beta clonotypes from cord blood bore fewer insertions; memory repertoires lacked this pattern.

This clonotype was observed a handful of times. Its antigen is unknown. CDR3 length: 13 residues. Germline V gene lookup returns CDR1 LGHNT and CDR2 FRNRAP. TCRdb used MiXCR to reprocess the 5' RACE reads, holding one entry per CDR3 protein. The repertoire holds around 1.7 million distinct CDR3 sequences, with about 32% as singletons. Each donor was a healthy Caucasian. The rearrangement joins TRBV12-5 to TRBJ2-5, with a possible D match to TRBD2 (6 bases). TRBJ2-7 matches the DNA end more closely, so the J call is doubtful. The sequencing input was cord blood. The clonotype originates from a newborn girl in good health. CDR3 bases: TGTGCTAGTGGTCCGTCGAGCGGGCGCGAGCAGTACTTC. This sequence encodes CASGPSSGREQYF.